This T cell receptor beta chain was captured by sequencing in a study of tumor-infiltrating lymphocytes in oesophageal squamous cell carcinoma. Note on this clonotype: A much larger clone differs from this one at a single base, so this may be a read error.

TCRdb reanalysed the PCR reads using MiXCR and keeps one entry per CDR3 protein. The table includes under 20,000 distinct CDR3 sequences, 40% detected once. The sample taken for sequencing was blood. This receptor was taken from a male donor with esophageal squamous cell carcinoma.

The CDR3 protein is CASSYARHEQFF. CDR3 nucleotide sequence: TGTGCCAGCTCATACGCTCGGCACGAGCAGTTCTTC. The rearrangement joins TRBV18 to TRBJ2-4; D ambiguous. The end of the DNA fits TRBJ2-1 better, so the J call may be wrong. The CDR3 runs to 12 residues. Germline V gene data show CDR1 as KGHSH and CDR2 as LQKENI.